The entry below describes one T cell receptor beta chain. The data stem from a study of blood T cell repertoires in COVID-19. In the study overall: Sources were T cells, B-cell-depleted T cells, or PBMCs; the material itself was cDNA or gDNA.

CDR3 size: 15 residues. The germline CDR1 and CDR2 sequences are SGDLS and YYNGEE. The junction had 4 bases not matched to a gene; V was cut back by 0 bases and J by 3 bases. Using immunoSEQ multiplex PCR, the repertoire was profiled, and TCRdb retains in-frame clones only, with some absent. The table has some 110,000 clones, around nine tenths seen once. This chain connects TRBV9 to TRBJ2-3, with 7 bases matching TRBD1. The sequence was obtained from a middle-aged man with acute or convalescent COVID-19. Source material: peripheral blood. This CDR3 reads CASSVEGAKTDTQYF. Written as DNA, the CDR3 is TGTGCCAGCAGCGTAGAGGGGGCCAAGACAGATACGCAGTATTTT.